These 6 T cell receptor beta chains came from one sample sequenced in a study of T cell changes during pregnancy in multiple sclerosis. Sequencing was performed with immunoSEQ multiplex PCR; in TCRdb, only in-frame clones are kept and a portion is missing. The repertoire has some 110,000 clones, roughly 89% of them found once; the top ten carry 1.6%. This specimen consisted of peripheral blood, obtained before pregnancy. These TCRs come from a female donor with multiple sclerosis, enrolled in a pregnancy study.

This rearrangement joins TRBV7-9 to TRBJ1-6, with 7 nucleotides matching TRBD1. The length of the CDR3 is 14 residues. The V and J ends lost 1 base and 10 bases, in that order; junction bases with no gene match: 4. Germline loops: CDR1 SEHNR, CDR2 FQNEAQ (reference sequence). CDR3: CASSLEQGRSPLHF. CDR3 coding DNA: TGTGCCAGCAGCTTAGAACAGGGGAGGTCACCCCTCCACTTT. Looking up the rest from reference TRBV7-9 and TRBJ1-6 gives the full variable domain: DTGVSQNPRHKITKRGQNVTFRCDPISEHNRLYWYRQTLGQGPEFLTYFQNEAQLEKSRLLSDRFSAERPKGSFSTLEIQRTEQGDSAMYLCASSLEQGRSPLHFGNGTRLTVT.

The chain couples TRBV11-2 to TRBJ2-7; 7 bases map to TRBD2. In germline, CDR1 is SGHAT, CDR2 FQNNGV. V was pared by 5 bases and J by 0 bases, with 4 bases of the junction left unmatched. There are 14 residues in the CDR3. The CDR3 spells CASSPGDYSYEQYF. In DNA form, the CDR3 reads TGTGCCAGCAGCCCCGGGGACTACTCCTACGAGCAGTACTTC.

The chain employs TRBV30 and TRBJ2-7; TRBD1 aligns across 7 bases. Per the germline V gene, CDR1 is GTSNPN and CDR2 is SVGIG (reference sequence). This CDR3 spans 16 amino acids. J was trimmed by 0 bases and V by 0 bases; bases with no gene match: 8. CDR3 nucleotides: TGTGCCTGGAGTGTTAGGGGACAGCAAACCTCCTACGAGCAGTACTTC. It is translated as CAWSVRGQQTSYEQYF. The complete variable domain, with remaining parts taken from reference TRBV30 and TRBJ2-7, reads SQTIHQWPATLVQPVGSPLSLECTVEGTSNPNLYWYRQAAGRGLQLLFYSVGIGQISSEVPQNLSASRPQDRQFILSSKKLLLSDSGFYLCAWSVRGQQTSYEQYFGPGTRLTVT.

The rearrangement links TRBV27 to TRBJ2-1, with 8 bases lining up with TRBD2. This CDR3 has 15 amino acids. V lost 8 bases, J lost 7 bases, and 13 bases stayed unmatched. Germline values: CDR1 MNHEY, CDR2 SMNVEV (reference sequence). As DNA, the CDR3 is TGTGCCAGCGTCCCCCTCACGGGAGGGAGGAATGAGCAGTTCTTC. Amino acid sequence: CASVPLTGGRNEQFF.

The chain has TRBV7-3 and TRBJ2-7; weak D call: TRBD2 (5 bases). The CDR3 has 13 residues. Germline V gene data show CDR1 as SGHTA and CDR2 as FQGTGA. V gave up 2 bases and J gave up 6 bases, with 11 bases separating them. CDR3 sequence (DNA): TGTGCCAGCAGCTTAGGAGGACGGAGCGAGCAGTACTTC. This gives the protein CASSLGGRSEQYF.

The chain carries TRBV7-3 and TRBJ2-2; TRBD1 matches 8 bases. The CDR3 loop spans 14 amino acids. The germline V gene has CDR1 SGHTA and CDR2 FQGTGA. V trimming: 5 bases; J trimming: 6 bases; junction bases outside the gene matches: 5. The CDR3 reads CASSPRQGPGELFF. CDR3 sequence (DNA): TGTGCCAGCAGCCCCAGACAGGGGCCCGGGGAGCTGTTTTTT.